The rows below give T cell receptor beta chains drawn from one sample of a study of T cells of healthy individuals. TCRdb reprocessed the 5' RACE reads via MiXCR and lists one record per CDR3 protein. The data hold 90,000 to 100,000 distinct CDR3 sequences, with 15% to 20% observed a single time. Receptor source: a human donor in good health. CDR3s include the opening cysteine and the closing phenylalanine or tryptophan. D genes are given only for firm matches. Clone size is stated in some rows and not others, as once, few, many or a class when expanded.

cdr3_nt: TGCAGCGTTTACCGGGGCCACGAGCAGTACTTC
cdr3_aa: CSVYRGHEQYF
j_call: TRBJ2-7
clone_size: few
v_call: TRBV29-1
d_call: NA

cdr3_nt: TGTGCCAGCAGTGAAACGAAAAACGACAGGGCGCGGGAAAAACTGTTTTTT
cdr3_aa: CASSETKNDRAREKLFF
j_call: TRBJ1-4
clone_size: few
v_call: TRBV25-1
d_call: TRBD1

cdr3_nt: TGCGCCAGCAGCCAAGAAGGAGTAGACTTCTATGGCTACACCTTC
cdr3_aa: CASSQEGVDFYGYTF
j_call: TRBJ1-2
clone_size: few
v_call: TRBV4-3
d_call: NA

cdr3_nt: TGTGCCAGCAGCCACTACGGACTAGCGGGAATCGCGTCCTACAATGAGCAGTTCTTC
cdr3_aa: CASSHYGLAGIASYNEQFF
j_call: TRBJ2-1
clone_size: NA
v_call: TRBV3-1
d_call: TRBD2

cdr3_nt: TGTGCCATCAGTGTCCCGGGACTAGCGGCGAATCCCTACGAGCAGTACTTC
cdr3_aa: CAISVPGLAANPYEQYF
j_call: TRBJ2-7
clone_size: many
v_call: TRBV10-3
d_call: TRBD2

cdr3_nt: TGTGCCAGCGGGGGGGACACAGATACGCAGTATTTT
cdr3_aa: CASGGDTDTQYF
j_call: TRBJ2-3
clone_size: few
v_call: TRBV6-5
d_call: TRBD2

cdr3_nt: TGTGCCAGCAGTTATTCTGCAGCTGCCTACGAGCAGTACTTC
cdr3_aa: CASSYSAAAYEQYF
j_call: TRBJ2-7
clone_size: few
v_call: TRBV6-6
d_call: NA

cdr3_nt: TGTGCCAGCAGTTTTGGGCTAGCGGGAAGCTACGAGCAGTACTTC
cdr3_aa: CASSFGLAGSYEQYF
j_call: TRBJ2-7
clone_size: NA
v_call: TRBV12-3/TRBV12-4
d_call: TRBD2

cdr3_nt: TGCAGTGCTAGGTCCGGACGATACAATGAGCAGTTCTTC
cdr3_aa: CSARSGRYNEQFF
j_call: TRBJ2-1
clone_size: many
v_call: TRBV20-1
d_call: NA

cdr3_nt: TGTGCCATCAGTGAGCAGACAAACTATGGCTACACCTTC
cdr3_aa: CAISEQTNYGYTF
j_call: TRBJ1-2
clone_size: few
v_call: TRBV10-3
d_call: NA

cdr3_nt: TGCAGTGCTACAGACGGCGGCAATCAGCCCCAGCATTTT
cdr3_aa: CSATDGGNQPQHF
j_call: TRBJ1-5
clone_size: many
v_call: TRBV20-1
d_call: NA

cdr3_nt: TGCAGTGCTAGGGAAACGCCAGGGGGCCCCTATAATTCACCCCTCCACTTT
cdr3_aa: CSARETPGGPYNSPLHF
j_call: TRBJ1-6
clone_size: NA
v_call: TRBV20-1
d_call: TRBD1

cdr3_nt: TGTGCTAGCAGCTTGGGGGGAGAGAGACAGGATACGCAGTATTTT
cdr3_aa: CASSLGGERQDTQYF
j_call: TRBJ2-3
clone_size: many
v_call: TRBV7-7
d_call: NA

cdr3_nt: TGCAGTGCTAGAGATCCGGGAGGGCCGGGGGAGACCCAGTACTTC
cdr3_aa: CSARDPGGPGETQYF
j_call: TRBJ2-5
clone_size: NA
v_call: TRBV20-1
d_call: TRBD2

cdr3_nt: TGTGCCAGCAGTTACTGGGAGCGGGGGACTTTACAGCCCCAGCATTTT
cdr3_aa: CASSYWERGTLQPQHF
j_call: TRBJ1-5
clone_size: many
v_call: TRBV6-5
d_call: NA

cdr3_nt: TGTGCCAGCAGCTTAGTACGCACCAACATTCAGTACTTC
cdr3_aa: CASSLVRTNIQYF
j_call: TRBJ2-4
clone_size: NA
v_call: TRBV7-2
d_call: NA

cdr3_nt: TGTGCCAGCAATTCTCCCTCCTACAATGAGCAGTTCTTC
cdr3_aa: CASNSPSYNEQFF
j_call: TRBJ2-1
clone_size: many
v_call: TRBV7-9
d_call: NA

cdr3_nt: TGTGCCAGCAGCCCGTCGTATGCCGGTGAGCAGTTCTTC
cdr3_aa: CASSPSYAGEQFF
j_call: TRBJ2-1
clone_size: few
v_call: TRBV6-2/TRBV6-3
d_call: NA

cdr3_nt: TGTGCCAGCAGACCCGTTTCTGGCTATAATTCACCCCTCCACTTT
cdr3_aa: CASRPVSGYNSPLHF
j_call: TRBJ1-6
clone_size: many
v_call: TRBV6-5
d_call: NA

cdr3_nt: TGTGCCAGCAGTCCGCAGTTAGCCAAAAACATTCAGTACTTC
cdr3_aa: CASSPQLAKNIQYF
j_call: TRBJ2-4
clone_size: many
v_call: TRBV27
d_call: NA

cdr3_nt: TGTGCCAGCAGCAGGGTAAGATGGACAGGCCGCTATCCAGTCTTCTACGAGCAGTACTTC
cdr3_aa: CASSRVRWTGRYPVFYEQYF
j_call: TRBJ2-7
clone_size: few
v_call: TRBV21-1
d_call: NA

cdr3_nt: TGTGCCAGCAGCTCCACCCCAGAGAACACTGAAGCTTTCTTT
cdr3_aa: CASSSTPENTEAFF
j_call: TRBJ1-1
clone_size: many
v_call: TRBV9
d_call: NA

cdr3_nt: TGTGCCATCAGTTCTGGGACGGCTGGGGCCAACGTCCTGACTTTC
cdr3_aa: CAISSGTAGANVLTF
j_call: TRBJ2-6
clone_size: NA
v_call: TRBV10-3
d_call: NA

cdr3_nt: TGCGCCAGCAGCCGGCTCCAGGACAACTACAATGAGCAGTTCTTC
cdr3_aa: CASSRLQDNYNEQFF
j_call: TRBJ2-1
clone_size: NA
v_call: TRBV4-3
d_call: NA

cdr3_nt: TGCAGTGCTAGAACCGTAAAGGTGAACACTGAAGCTTTCTTT
cdr3_aa: CSARTVKVNTEAFF
j_call: TRBJ1-1
clone_size: many
v_call: TRBV20-1
d_call: NA

cdr3_nt: TGCGCCAGCAGCCAGGGTTGGTCCTACGAGCAGTACTTC
cdr3_aa: CASSQGWSYEQYF
j_call: TRBJ2-7
clone_size: few
v_call: TRBV4-1
d_call: NA

cdr3_nt: TGTGCCACCAGTAGCGGGGGCACAGATACGCAGTATTTT
cdr3_aa: CATSSGGTDTQYF
j_call: TRBJ2-3
clone_size: many
v_call: TRBV24-1
d_call: TRBD2